The clone carrying this TCR beta chain was detected ten times or more. Its antigen remains unidentified. With the read ending 3 residues before the CDR3 end, the germline J gene is used to fill in that end. This sample was taken from a study of T cell clonality in common variable immunodeficiency. Of CVID subjects, about 14 were female and 29 male, mean age approximately 40. Study-level findings and limits: Reportedly, TCR beta sequences from common variable immunodeficiency showed fewer deletions and N-nucleotide insertions.

Clones were read by immunoSEQ multiplex PCR, and TCRdb kept only the in-frame ones, dropping some. In total the sample includes about 42,000 clones, none of them seen once. In germline, CDR1 is KGHSH, CDR2 LQKENI. The CDR3 length is 17 residues. The V gene end was trimmed by 2 bases and the J gene end by 5 bases; junction bases not matched to a gene: 9. Sequences were obtained from peripheral blood mononuclear cells. This chain connects TRBV18 to TRBJ2-1, with 10 bases lining up with TRBD2. The sequence was collected from a human donor with common variable immunodeficiency. Partial CDR3 DNA: TGTGCCAGCTCACCAAGGCTAGCGGGAGTACTAAACAATGAG. Amino acids: CASSPRLAGVLNNE. The CDR3, in full, reads CASSPRLAGVLNNEQFF.